The next 26 T cell receptor beta chains were all read from a single sample in a study of cytomegalovirus exposure and HLA in healthy donors (TCRdb year 2017). The method behind the library was the immunoSEQ multiplex PCR assay. For the multiplex PCR, a mixture combining 60 forward primers for TCR Vbeta segments and 13 reverse primers for TCR Jbeta segments was used. The table was pulled from immuneACCESS by TCRdb, which kept in-frame rearrangements only. Such tables lose some clones; where checked, under half of the loss comes from unresolved V genes, and the rest has no known cause. The sample has fewer than 250,000 clones on record, 65% to 80% of them singletons. The top ten hold 4.5% to 5.5% of the sample. Material: PBMCs. Receptors originate from a man aged 30 to 39 in good health and CMV-seropositive.

The chain recombines TRBV5-6 with TRBJ2-5; 9 nucleotides align to TRBD1. With V trimmed by 0 bases and J by 6 bases, 6 bases remained unmatched. Germline lookup yields CDR1 SGHDT and CDR2 YYEEEE. CDR3 length equals 15 residues. The DNA of the CDR3 is TGTGCCAGCAGCTTGGGGGGACAGGGTTTGAAGACCCAGTACTTC. Amino acid sequence: CASSLGGQGLKTQYF.

This chain links TRBV9 with TRBJ2-1; D is perhaps TRBD2 (6 bases). From germline, CDR1 is SGDLS and CDR2 YYNGEE. V was trimmed by 0 bases and J by 4 bases, leaving 20 bases between them. The CDR3 totals 18 residues. The CDR3 sequence: CASSVATDVAVIYNEQFF. The CDR3 region has the DNA TGTGCCAGCAGCGTAGCTACAGATGTAGCGGTAATTTACAATGAGCAGTTCTTC.

The chain has TRBV28 and TRBJ1-1, with a tentative D call TRBD1 (5 bases). Trimming took 5 bases from V and 10 from J, leaving 17 bases between them. Per the germline V gene, CDR1 is MDHEN and CDR2 is SYDVKM. This CDR3 is 13 amino acids long. The chain's CDR3 is CASSPGGREVAFF. CDR3 bases: TGTGCCAGCAGTCCCGGGGGGAGGGAGGTAGCTTTCTTT.

The chain couples TRBV7-2 to TRBJ2-5; possibly TRBD2 for D (5 bases). Germline values: CDR1 SGHTA, CDR2 FQGNSA. The V and J ends lost 4 bases and 5 bases respectively, with 11 bases between them. The CDR3 is 13 residues long. The CDR3, as DNA: TGTGCCAGCAGCTGGGTAAGGGAGGAGACCCAGTACTTC. Encoded protein: CASSWVREETQYF.

The chain employs TRBV6-5 and TRBJ2-3; D unclear. The CDR3 contains 15 residues. Trimming cost V 11 bases and J 0 bases, with 18 bases left between them. Germline V CDR1 and CDR2: MNHEY, SVGAGI. Written as DNA, the CDR3 is TGTGCCGGGCTGCTTACGAATCCTAGCACAGATACGCAGTATTTT. Its protein is CAGLLTNPSTDTQYF.

In its sample, this clone was seen a few times. This chain links TRBV13 with TRBJ2-1, with 8 nucleotides matching TRBD2. The trim removed 4 bases at V and 9 bases at J, leaving 11 bases unmatched. CDR3 length: 15 amino acids. In germline, CDR1 is PRHDT, CDR2 FYEKMQ (reference sequence). CDR3 sequence: CASSSTGGPGLEQFF. As DNA, the CDR3 is TGTGCCAGCAGCTCGACGGGGGGGCCGGGCCTTGAGCAGTTCTTC. The variable domain in full, with the rest retrieved from reference TRBV13 and TRBJ2-1, is AAGVIQSPRHLIKEKRETATLKCYPIPRHDTVYWYQQGPGQDPQFLISFYEKMQSDKGSIPDRFSAQQFSDYHSELNMSSLELGDSALYFCASSSTGGPGLEQFFGPGTRLTVL.

The rearrangement joins TRBV7-3 to TRBJ2-1; 8 bases fit TRBD1. Losses at the gene ends were 6 bases for V and 12 bases for J; bases not matched to a gene: 7. CDR3 size: 12 residues. Germline values: CDR1 SGHTA, CDR2 FQGTGA. The CDR3 here is CASRSTGTGQFF. Here the CDR3 DNA reads TGTGCCAGCAGGTCAACCGGGACAGGGCAGTTCTTC.

Turning to this clone: A read error may account for a junction end that differs from germline. V gene TRBV14 combines with J gene TRBJ2-5; a possible D gene is TRBD1 (6 bases). The CDR3 has 14 residues. Germline loops: CDR1 SGHDN, CDR2 FVKESK. This CDR3 reads CASSQEGGQGTQYF. In nucleotides, the CDR3 is TGTGCCAGCAGCCAAGAAGGGGGACAAGGGACCCAGTACTTC.

The chain links TRBV13 to TRBJ2-7; 8 bases agree with TRBD1. Germline CDR1 and CDR2: PRHDT and FYEKMQ (reference sequence). The trim removed 6 bases at V and 6 bases at J, leaving 7 bases unmatched. The CDR3 covers 13 residues. The CDR3 bases are TGTGCCAGCAGAGACGGACAGGGAGCCGAGCAGTACTTC. Translated, it gives CASRDGQGAEQYF.

The chain recombines TRBV2 with TRBJ2-2; TRBD2 agrees at 8 bases. The CDR3 is 16 amino acids. Germline V gene sequence: CDR1 SNHLY, CDR2 FYNNEI. V dropped 2 bases and J dropped 1; count of bases not matched to a gene: 3. CDR3: CASSERSGRNTGELFF. CDR3 in DNA: TGTGCCAGCAGTGAAAGAAGCGGGAGGAACACCGGGGAGCTGTTTTTT.

V is TRBV7-3 and J is TRBJ2-5; TRBD1 is a possible D gene (6 bases). Germline V gene sequence: CDR1 SGHTA, CDR2 FQGTGA. V was clipped by 2 bases and J by 1 base, with 14 bases between them. CDR3 length equals 16 residues. CDR3 sequence reads: CASSLGLGQIQETQYF. DNA of the CDR3: TGTGCCAGCAGCTTAGGTCTCGGACAGATCCAAGAGACCCAGTACTTC.

The genes are TRBV5-1 and TRBJ2-5, with D possibly being TRBD2 (6 bases). The CDR3 extends over 13 amino acids. Trimming took 8 bases from V and 2 from J, leaving 13 bases between them. The V gene's germline CDR1 is SGHRS and CDR2 YFSETQ. This CDR3 is CASWRDGQETQYF. CDR3 DNA sequence: TGCGCCAGTTGGCGGGACGGACAAGAGACCCAGTACTTC.

The V and J genes are TRBV5-1 and TRBJ1-4; 7 bases fit TRBD1. The CDR3 is 15 residues long. V lost 4 bases and J lost 7; bases outside the gene matches: 10. The germline V gene has CDR1 SGHRS and CDR2 YFSETQ. DNA of the CDR3: TGCGCCAGCAGCGGGGCAGGGGGTAGTGGTGAAAAACTGTTTTTT. As protein: CASSGAGGSGEKLFF.

J is TRBJ2-1 and V is TRBV28, with 11 positions matching TRBD2. The CDR3 is 13 residues long. J gave up 10 bases and V 3 bases, and 2 bases lay outside the gene matches. CDR1 is MDHEN and CDR2 is SYDVKM in the germline V gene. The CDR3 region is CASSFLAGGEQFF. The CDR3 bases are TGTGCCAGCAGTTTTTTAGCGGGAGGGGAGCAGTTCTTC.

This clone was recorded a few times. The chain uses TRBV10-3 and TRBJ2-3; 10 bases agree with TRBD2. V trimming: 6 bases; J trimming: 0 bases; junction bases outside the gene matches: 6. The CDR3 runs 16 residues. Germline assignment: CDR1 ENHRY and CDR2 SYGVKD. The CDR3 region has the DNA TGTGCCATCAGGTCTAGCGGGAGAAGGAGCACAGATACGCAGTATTTT. It yields the protein CAIRSSGRRSTDTQYF.

The chain couples TRBV27 to TRBJ2-2; D gene ambiguous. Germline assignment: CDR1 MNHEY and CDR2 SMNVEV (reference sequence). The CDR3 contains 15 residues. Trimming stripped 2 bases from V and 4 bases from J, with 11 bases between. This CDR3 reads CASSLKSGSTGELFF. Here the CDR3 DNA reads TGTGCCAGCAGTTTAAAGAGTGGTAGCACCGGGGAGCTGTTTTTT.

The V and J genes are TRBV18 and TRBJ2-7; tentative D call: TRBD1 (6 bases). Germline CDR1 reads KGHSH; CDR2 reads LQKENI. Trimming took 3 bases from V and 6 from J, leaving 15 bases between them. The CDR3 consists of 14 residues. This CDR3 reads CASSPTGVDGEQYF. The CDR3 DNA reads TGTGCCAGCTCACCGACAGGAGTCGATGGCGAGCAGTACTTC.

The J gene is TRBJ2-1, the V gene TRBV12-1; no DNA check was done on the table's D call, TRBD2. TRBV12-1 is tagged as a pseudogene. This CDR3 has 14 amino acids. CDR3 sequence reads: CASSFRTVYNEQFF. DNA of the CDR3: TGTGCCAGCAGCTTTAGGACTGTGTACAATGAGCAGTTCTTC.

The chain carries TRBV27 and TRBJ2-1, with TRBD1 identical over 7 bases. This CDR3 is built from 17 residues. Germline-derived CDR1 and CDR2 are MNHEY and SMNVEV (reference sequence). V trimming: 5 bases; J trimming: 8 bases; junction bases outside the gene matches: 18. The CDR3 DNA reads as TGTGCCAGCAGTACCCAAGGGGGCCAACTGGGGTTCGATGAGCAGTTCTTC. Protein product: CASSTQGGQLGFDEQFF.

The rearrangement joins TRBV5-1 to TRBJ1-1; possible D gene TRBD1, 6 bases. The CDR3 consists of 14 residues. Trimming took off 4 bases at V and 3 bases at J, with 13 bases between the two ends. Germline CDR1 reads SGHRS; CDR2 reads YFSETQ. CDR3 in amino acids: CASSRTVWDTEAFF. The CDR3 DNA reads as TGCGCCAGCAGCAGGACAGTATGGGACACTGAAGCTTTCTTT. The full variable domain, with the rest looked up from reference TRBV5-1 and TRBJ1-1, is KAGVTQTPRYLIKTRGQQVTLSCSPISGHRSVSWYQQTPGQGLQFLFEYFSETQRNKGNFPGRFSGRQFSNSRSEMNVSTLELGDSALYLCASSRTVWDTEAFFGQGTRLTVV.

Notes on this clone: A read error may account for a junction end that differs from germline. V usage is TRBV7-9 and J usage is TRBJ1-4, with 7 bases that match TRBD1. The CDR3 covers 14 residues. Germline CDR1 is SEHNR and CDR2 is FQNEAQ (reference sequence). The CDR3 spells CSSGQDRTNEKLFF. The CDR3, as DNA: TGTTCCAGCGGACAGGACAGGACGAATGAAAAACTGTTTTTT.

The V and J genes are TRBV6-6 and TRBJ2-3; D not resolved. V lost 0 bases and J 0 bases, leaving 7 bases between the germline ends. The V gene's germline CDR1 is MNHNY and CDR2 SVGAGI (reference sequence). The CDR3 is 15 amino acids. This CDR3 reads CASSYSFRSTDTQYF. The CDR3 DNA sequence: TGTGCCAGCAGTTACTCTTTCAGGAGCACAGATACGCAGTATTTT.

This chain joins TRBV6-5 and TRBJ2-6, with TRBD1 identical over 7 bases. The junction had 1 base not matched to a gene; V was cut back by 5 bases and J by 0 bases. Germline assignment: CDR1 MNHEY and CDR2 SVGAGI. The CDR3 consists of 15 residues. In nucleotides, the CDR3 is TGTGCCAGCAGTGGACAGGCCTCTGGGGCCAACGTCCTGACTTTC. It yields the protein CASSGQASGANVLTF.

The chain joins TRBV6-5 to TRBJ2-3; D remains ambiguous. This CDR3 is built from 12 residues. The germline CDR1 and CDR2 sequences are MNHEY and SVGAGI. V gave up 6 bases and J gave up 2 bases, with 6 bases separating them. The CDR3 protein is CASRDITDTQYF. In nucleotides, the CDR3 is TGTGCCAGCAGAGACATCACAGATACGCAGTATTTT.

The chain has TRBV7-9 and TRBJ2-5; D might be TRBD1 (6 bases). CDR1 is SEHNR, CDR2 FQNEAQ, per germline (reference sequence). V lost 4 bases, J lost 1 base, and 13 bases lay in between. The CDR3 sequence is 15 residues long. This chain's CDR3 is CASSSGRGRQETQYF. DNA for the CDR3: TGTGCCAGCAGCTCAGGCAGGGGCCGCCAAGAGACCCAGTACTTC.

V gene TRBV18 combines with J gene TRBJ1-5, with a weak D call TRBD1 (5 bases). The V end was cut by 3 bases, the J end by 4 bases, with 13 bases between. The CDR3 has 15 amino acids. Germline CDR1 and CDR2: KGHSH and LQKENI. This CDR3 is CASSPNSGWNQPQHF. CDR3 nucleotide sequence: TGTGCCAGCTCACCTAACTCAGGGTGGAATCAGCCCCAGCATTTT.